Below, 26 T cell receptor beta chains from the same sample are listed, as sequenced in a study of graft-versus-host responses after intestinal transplantation. Clones were sequenced by immunoSEQ multiplex PCR, and TCRdb holds only the in-frame ones, with some missing. The sample contains fewer than 50,000 clones, roughly nine tenths of which appear only once. The source was PBMCs, collected 524 days after transplant. These receptors all stem from a human patient who received an intestinal transplant, so some T cells may come from the graft donor.

V is TRBV19 and J is TRBJ1-6; 10 positions agree with TRBD1. The germline V gene has CDR1 LNHDA and CDR2 SQIVND (reference sequence). The CDR3 is 17 amino acids. J was trimmed by 10 bases and V by 3 bases; bases with no gene match: 12. This CDR3 is CASSIAAGTGVGSPLHF. The CDR3 coding sequence is TGTGCCAGTAGTATCGCGGCCGGGACAGGGGTTGGATCACCCCTCCACTTT.

The table lists this clone with a count of one. The rearrangement joins TRBV15 to TRBJ2-4; 7 nucleotides match TRBD1. The germline gives CDR1 LNHNV, CDR2 YYDKDF (reference sequence). J lost 8 bases, V lost 4 bases, and 11 bases had no gene match. This CDR3 is built from 15 residues. The CDR3 loop is CATSNLDEGTDIQYF. In DNA, the CDR3 is TGTGCCACCAGCAACCTTGACGAGGGGACAGACATTCAGTACTTC.

The chain has TRBV19 and TRBJ2-7, with a possible D match to TRBD1 (5 bases). The CDR3 has 11 amino acids. Deletions cut 5 bases from V and 6 bases from J, with 8 bases between. Germline CDR1 is LNHDA and CDR2 is SQIVND (reference sequence). DNA of the CDR3: TGTGCCAGTAGTTCAGGGTTCGAGCAGTACTTC. It yields the protein CASSSGFEQYF.

This chain uses TRBV21-1 with TRBJ2-5; the table's D call of TRBD1 was not tested on the DNA. TRBV21-1 is recorded as a pseudogene. This CDR3 has 14 residues. CDR3 bases: TGTGCCAGCTTGATGACAGGGCTCCAAGAGACCCAGTACTTC. The encoded protein is CASLMTGLQETQYF.

The chain employs TRBV6-5 and TRBJ2-1; 11 bases match TRBD2. With 3 bases clipped from V and 6 bases from J, the junction kept 1 base outside the gene matches. From germline, CDR1 is MNHEY and CDR2 SVGAGI. The CDR3 is 14 residues long. Written as DNA, the CDR3 is TGTGCCAGCAGTTATAGCGGGAGGGCCAATGAGCAGTTCTTC. Its translation is CASSYSGRANEQFF.

The CDR3 loop is CASSITSGMFNEQFF. In DNA form, the CDR3 reads TGTGCCAGTAGTATAACTAGCGGGATGTTCAATGAGCAGTTCTTC. V usage is TRBV19 and J usage is TRBJ2-1, with TRBD2 matching over 10 bases. The CDR3 is 15 residues long. J gave up 6 bases and V 2 bases, and 4 bases lay outside the gene matches. The germline V gene encodes CDR1 LNHDA and CDR2 SQIVND (reference sequence).

The chain has TRBV2 and TRBJ2-3, with unresolved D. The CDR3 consists of 15 residues. Germline V gene lookup returns CDR1 SNHLY and CDR2 FYNNEI. Trimming pared 7 bases from V and 0 bases from J, leaving 14 bases between. CDR3 DNA sequence: TGTGCCAGCATCAGACTCAGGATCAGCACAGATACGCAGTATTTT. This sequence encodes CASIRLRISTDTQYF.

The chain couples TRBV30 to TRBJ1-2; TRBD1 is a possible D gene (5 bases). The germline V gene has CDR1 GTSNPN and CDR2 SVGIG (reference sequence). Between the trimmed V and J ends, which lost 3 bases and 7 bases, there was a span of 18 bases. The CDR3 covers 14 residues. This chain's CDR3 is CAWSGSGGYRGYTF. CDR3 DNA: TGTGCCTGGAGCGGAAGTGGGGGTTATCGTGGCTACACCTTC.

The chain recombines TRBV4-2 with TRBJ2-7; 10 bases match TRBD2. The V and J ends lost 5 bases and 2 bases, in that order; junction bases with no gene match: 9. Germline V gene data show CDR1 as LGHNA and CDR2 as YNFKEQ. The CDR3 runs to 16 residues. In nucleotides, the CDR3 is TGTGCCAGCAGCTCTGAACTAGCGGGACCAACCTACGAGCAGTACTTC. Protein sequence: CASSSELAGPTYEQYF.

This clone has just one count. J is TRBJ2-5 and V is TRBV13, with TRBD1 identical over 7 bases. The CDR3 sequence is 14 residues long. J was trimmed by 2 bases and V by 5 bases; bases with no gene match: 5. From germline, CDR1 is PRHDT and CDR2 FYEKMQ (reference sequence). CDR3 loop: CASSLRDSQETQYF. The CDR3 nucleotides are TGTGCCAGCAGCCTCCGGGACAGTCAAGAGACCCAGTACTTC.

V usage is TRBV19 and J usage is TRBJ2-1; D uncertain. The length of the CDR3 is 13 residues. The V and J ends lost 4 bases and 10 bases respectively, with 14 bases between them. Germline V gene lookup returns CDR1 LNHDA and CDR2 SQIVND (reference sequence). CDR3 sequence (DNA): TGTGCCAGTAGTAAGGCCCAACATGGGGAGCAGTTCTTC. As protein: CASSKAQHGEQFF.

The chain recombines TRBV6-5 with TRBJ1-2; D may be TRBD1 (5 bases). Germline V CDR1 and CDR2: MNHEY, SVGAGI. Trimming stripped 5 bases from V and 4 bases from J, with 14 bases between. CDR3 size: 14 residues. CDR3 in amino acids: CASSEGWGIYGYTF. For the CDR3, the DNA is TGTGCCAGCAGTGAAGGGTGGGGGATCTATGGCTACACCTTC.

V and J are TRBV19 and TRBJ1-1, with TRBD1 identical over 7 bases. Germline V gene lookup returns CDR1 LNHDA and CDR2 SQIVND (reference sequence). Unmatched junction bases numbered 1, after V lost 3 bases and J lost 0 bases. The CDR3 covers 14 residues. The CDR3 DNA reads TGTGCCAGTAGTATGGGGACAGTGAACACTGAAGCTTTCTTT. Translation: CASSMGTVNTEAFF.

This rearrangement joins TRBV4-3 to TRBJ2-1; 13 bases are shared with TRBD2. The CDR3 consists of 16 residues. Germline CDR1 LGHNA, CDR2 YSLEER. The junction had 6 bases not matched to a gene; V was cut back by 1 base and J by 9 bases. The CDR3 reads CASSQGPGLAGTEQFF. The CDR3 DNA reads TGCGCCAGCAGCCAAGGGCCGGGACTAGCGGGAACTGAGCAGTTCTTC.

This clone was observed a single time. The CDR3 spells CASSDWGDEQYF. CDR3 DNA: TGTGCCAGCAGTGACTGGGGCGACGAGCAGTACTTC. The gene calls are TRBV21-1 and TRBJ2-7; the table's D gene call, TRBD1, was not cross checked with the DNA. TRBV21-1 is a listed pseudogene. This CDR3 has 12 residues.

V and J are TRBV5-1 and TRBJ2-7; maybe TRBD2 (6 bases). With 5 bases removed from V and 4 bases from J, the gap between germline ends came to 16 bases. The CDR3 runs 14 residues. Germline CDR1 SGHRS, CDR2 YFSETQ. The CDR3 reads CASRIGTGGYEQYF. CDR3 in DNA: TGCGCCAGCAGAATTGGGACCGGGGGATACGAGCAGTACTTC.

CDR3 coding DNA: TGCGCCAGCAGTTCCCACCGGGACCCTAGACGAACTGAAGCTTTCTTT. Amino acids: CASSSHRDPRRTEAFF. The V gene is TRBV5-1, the J gene TRBJ1-1; D is perhaps TRBD1 (5 bases). This CDR3 spans 16 amino acids. The V gene's germline CDR1 is SGHRS and CDR2 YFSETQ. Trimming cost V 5 bases and J 5 bases, with 22 bases left between them.

The chain couples TRBV10-3 to TRBJ2-7; tentatively, D is TRBD2 (6 bases). This CDR3 spans 15 amino acids. Germline-derived CDR1 and CDR2 are ENHRY and SYGVKD. The V gene lost 6 bases and the J gene lost 0 bases, with 15 bases spanning the gap. DNA for the CDR3: TGTGCCATCAGCGGGGCTAGCGCCATCTCCTACGAGCAGTACTTC. It encodes CAISGASAISYEQYF.

The V gene is TRBV2, the J gene TRBJ1-1; D is uncertain. The CDR3 is 12 amino acids. The germline gives CDR1 SNHLY, CDR2 FYNNEI. Trimming removed 4 bases from V and 4 bases from J, with 7 bases in between. CDR3 protein: CASSGGSTEAFF. CDR3 nucleotides: TGTGCCAGCAGTGGAGGGTCCACTGAAGCTTTCTTT.

The genes are TRBV11-3 and TRBJ1-2; D is ambiguous. Per germline, CDR1 SGHNT and CDR2 YENEEA. Trimming cost V 0 bases and J 10 bases, with 12 bases left between them. The CDR3 is 13 amino acids. CDR3 nucleotides: TGTGCCAGCAGCTTAGACGGATCCTTGGACTACACCTTC. Translating gives CASSLDGSLDYTF.

The J gene is TRBJ2-7, the V gene TRBV7-2; D unresolved. Germline V lookup: CDR1 SGHTA, CDR2 FQGNSA. This CDR3 has 14 residues. The ends were cut back, 5 bases at V and 1 base at J, with 12 bases in the middle. The CDR3 sequence is CASSPLTGSYEQYF. Written as DNA, the CDR3 is TGTGCCAGCAGCCCTCTAACCGGATCCTACGAGCAGTACTTC.

The chain employs TRBV5-1 and TRBJ2-3, with unresolved D. This CDR3 is built from 14 residues. V shed 5 bases and J shed 6 bases, with 16 bases lying between them. CDR1 is SGHRS, CDR2 YFSETQ, per germline. In DNA form, the CDR3 reads TGCGCCAGCAGGGACCAGGAGAAATGGGATACGCAGTATTTT. It yields the protein CASRDQEKWDTQYF.

This chain links TRBV5-5 with TRBJ2-7; D is unresolved. V lost 4 bases to trimming and J lost 8 bases, with 16 bases between them. Germline V lookup: CDR1 SGHKS, CDR2 YYEKEE (reference sequence). This CDR3 region has 13 residues. DNA of the CDR3: TGTGCCAGCAGCCCGAACTGGCAGATGAAGCAGTACTTC. It specifies CASSPNWQMKQYF.

This clone was recorded a few times. The chain links TRBV7-3 to TRBJ2-1; 10 bases align to TRBD2. J gave up 4 bases and V 3 bases, and 6 bases lay outside the gene matches. This CDR3 comprises 16 residues. Germline V gives CDR1 SGHTA, CDR2 FQGTGA. The CDR3 spells CASSFRGTSVYNEQFF. The CDR3 DNA sequence: TGTGCCAGCAGCTTTCGGGGGACTAGCGTATACAATGAGCAGTTCTTC.

The rearrangement joins TRBV29-1 to TRBJ2-7; D possibly corresponds to TRBD1 (6 bases). The germline CDR1 and CDR2 sequences are SQVTM and ANQGSEA. With 1 base removed from V and 1 base from J, the gap between germline ends came to 14 bases. This CDR3 spans 15 amino acids. The CDR3 loop reads CSVEGPMQGSYEQYF. The DNA of the CDR3 is TGCAGCGTTGAAGGACCGATGCAGGGGTCCTACGAGCAGTACTTC.

The gene calls are TRBV19 and TRBJ2-5; 7 bases are shared with TRBD1. The CDR3 totals 13 residues. After removal of 10 bases from V and 5 bases from J, the junction contained 10 bases not matched to a gene. Germline CDR1 reads LNHDA; CDR2 reads SQIVND (reference sequence). CDR3 amino acids: CATGQTGGETQYF. CDR3 nucleotides: TGTGCCACGGGACAGACCGGCGGGGAGACCCAGTACTTC.